This note documents a single T cell receptor beta chain sequence. Its antigen remains unidentified. Between the trimmed V and J ends, which lost 3 bases and 1 base, there was a span of 10 bases. The length of the CDR3 is 14 residues. Preparing the TCRbeta library involved the use of unique molecular identifiers. TCRdb re-analysed the PCR reads in MiXCR, keeping a single row per CDR3 protein. The repertoire holds 77,000 or so distinct CDR3 sequences, with about a sixth as singletons. The sample originates from a study of T-cell reconstitution after alpha-beta-depleted transplantation in children. Study results and limitations: From newly produced T cells came most of the T-cell counts and diversity one year after transplant. After transplant, at about two months, alpha-beta T cells were reportedly derived from several hundred expanded graft clones.

The chain carries TRBV12-3 or TRBV12-4 and TRBJ2-7; maybe TRBD2 (6 bases). This TCR was recovered from a male patient between 2 and 10 years old who had a stem cell transplant for acute lymphoblastic leukemia, so the T cells may come from the graft donor. The material sequenced was PBMCs, mostly from graft donor cells, taken 360 days after TCRalphabeta/CD19-depleted stem cell transplant. CDR3 region: CASSFMAGSYEQYF. The CDR3 DNA is TGTGCCAGCAGTTTCATGGCGGGGTCCTACGAGCAGTACTTC.